Listed below are T cell receptor beta chains from one sample, sequenced in a study of blood T cell repertoires in COVID-19. Some clones are missing from TCRdb's copy, which holds only in-frame ones; the method was immunoSEQ multiplex PCR. The sample consists of a few hundred thousand clones, approximately 85% of them appearing once. Input material: PBMCs or T cells enriched from blood (not recorded which). The receptor source for this set is a woman under 40 who had recovered from COVID-19. Both conserved end residues are part of each CDR3. Each record gives: clone size, V gene, D gene, J gene, CDR3 protein, CDR3 DNA. D genes are given only for firm matches. Rows may omit the clone size; those that give it use once, few, many or a size class.

size: -
V: TRBV11-2
D: TRBD1
J: TRBJ1-2
CDR3: CASSRPGQGAHGYTF
DNA: TGTGCCAGCAGTCGACCGGGACAGGGGGCCCATGGCTACACCTTC

size: -
V: TRBV18
D: -
J: TRBJ2-2
CDR3: CASSPGTSTGELFF
DNA: TGTGCCAGCTCCCCCGGGACTTCTACCGGGGAGCTGTTTTTT

size: -
V: TRBV6-1
D: TRBD1
J: TRBJ2-7
CDR3: CASSEDRVRREQYF
DNA: TGTGCCAGCAGTGAGGACAGGGTACGACGCGAGCAGTACTTC

size: -
V: TRBV6-5
D: -
J: TRBJ1-3
CDR3: CASSYLGEGNTIYF
DNA: TGTGCCAGCAGTTACCTCGGGGAGGGAAACACCATATATTTT

size: -
V: TRBV29-1
D: TRBD2
J: TRBJ2-1
CDR3: CSVEAKGLAGGFYNEQFF
DNA: TGCAGCGTTGAAGCCAAAGGTCTAGCGGGAGGGTTCTACAATGAGCAGTTCTTC

size: -
V: TRBV29-1
D: -
J: TRBJ2-7
CDR3: CSVLVTETYEQYF
DNA: TGCAGCGTTCTGGTTACAGAAACCTACGAGCAGTACTTC

size: -
V: TRBV6-2/TRBV6-3
D: TRBD1
J: TRBJ1-5
CDR3: CASSYHRTGGQPQHF
DNA: TGTGCCAGCAGTTACCACCGGACAGGGGGTCAGCCCCAGCATTTT

size: -
V: TRBV6-1
D: -
J: TRBJ2-2
CDR3: CASSDDIFRGIGELFF
DNA: TGTGCCAGCAGTGACGACATTTTCAGGGGTATCGGGGAGCTGTTTTTT

size: -
V: TRBV15
D: TRBD1
J: TRBJ1-1
CDR3: CATSDRTGADATTEAFF
DNA: TGTGCCACCAGCGACCGGACAGGGGCTGATGCGACGACTGAAGCTTTCTTT

size: -
V: TRBV27
D: -
J: TRBJ2-1
CDR3: CASSLAVSSYNEQFF
DNA: TGTGCCAGCAGTTTAGCAGTCAGCTCCTACAATGAGCAGTTCTTC

size: once
V: TRBV4-2
D: TRBD1
J: TRBJ1-2
CDR3: CASSPEGSTGGSGYTF
DNA: TGTGCCAGCAGCCCCGAGGGTTCAACAGGGGGCTCTGGCTACACCTTC

size: -
V: TRBV9
D: TRBD1
J: TRBJ1-1
CDR3: CASSAGHRGNTEAFF
DNA: TGTGCCAGCAGCGCGGGCCACAGGGGGAACACTGAAGCTTTCTTT

size: -
V: TRBV5-4
D: -
J: TRBJ1-1
CDR3: CASSPLAGAGGNTEAFF
DNA: TGTGCCAGCAGCCCCTTGGCAGGGGCAGGCGGGAACACTGAAGCTTTCTTT

size: -
V: TRBV7-9
D: TRBD1
J: TRBJ1-5
CDR3: CASSLGGQGGVRQPQHF
DNA: TGTGCCAGCAGCTTAGGGGGACAGGGAGGTGTACGGCAGCCCCAGCATTTT

size: -
V: TRBV5-4
D: TRBD1
J: TRBJ1-2
CDR3: CASSLIVDRGSNYGYTF
DNA: TGTGCCAGCAGCTTGATAGTGGACAGGGGCAGTAACTATGGCTACACCTTC

size: -
V: TRBV15
D: -
J: TRBJ1-5
CDR3: CATGTPLGNQPQHF
DNA: TGTGCCACCGGGACACCTTTAGGCAATCAGCCCCAGCATTTT

size: once
V: TRBV5-8
D: TRBD2
J: TRBJ2-3
CDR3: CADVAGSTDTQYF
DNA: TGTGCCGACGTAGCGGGGAGCACAGATACGCAGTATTTT

size: few
V: TRBV7-2
D: -
J: TRBJ2-2
CDR3: CASSLLRLNTGELFF
DNA: TGTGCCAGCAGCTTACTCAGATTGAACACCGGGGAGCTGTTTTTT

size: -
V: TRBV27
D: TRBD1
J: TRBJ1-2
CDR3: CASSPLGQLYLYYGYTF
DNA: TGTGCCAGCAGTCCTCTGGGACAGCTTTATCTTTACTATGGCTACACCTTC

size: -
V: TRBV10-3
D: -
J: TRBJ1-6
CDR3: CAISGNRKDNSPLHF
DNA: TGTGCCATCAGTGGGAACAGAAAAGATAATTCACCCCTCCACTTT

size: once
V: TRBV6-8
D: -
J: TRBJ2-7
CDR3: CASSYEIKSLATTYEQYF
DNA: TGTGCCAGCAGTTACGAGATTAAATCCCTAGCCACGACCTACGAGCAGTACTTC

size: -
V: TRBV7-9
D: -
J: TRBJ1-2
CDR3: CASSLAWDYRGYTF
DNA: TGTGCCAGCAGCTTAGCGTGGGACTATCGTGGCTACACCTTC

size: -
V: TRBV11-2
D: -
J: TRBJ2-3
CDR3: CASSSSALGPDTQYF
DNA: TGTGCCAGCAGTTCTAGCGCCTTAGGTCCAGATACGCAGTATTTT

size: -
V: TRBV5-1
D: -
J: TRBJ2-2
CDR3: CASGHRETGELFF
DNA: TGCGCCAGCGGACACAGGGAGACCGGGGAGCTGTTTTTT

size: few
V: TRBV27
D: TRBD2
J: TRBJ2-3
CDR3: CASSLKTTTLAGSTDTQYF
DNA: TGTGCCAGCAGTCTCAAAACCACAACCCTAGCGGGAAGCACAGATACGCAGTATTTT

size: -
V: TRBV5-1
D: -
J: TRBJ1-2
CDR3: CASSLVTGSGGYTF
DNA: TGCGCCAGCAGCTTGGTTACAGGTTCGGGTGGCTACACCTTC

size: -
V: TRBV18
D: -
J: TRBJ1-2
CDR3: CASSPLVREELYGYTF
DNA: TGTGCCAGCTCACCACTCGTTCGGGAAGAACTCTATGGCTACACCTTC

size: -
V: TRBV7-9
D: -
J: TRBJ2-5
CDR3: CASSLPRETQYF
DNA: TGTGCCAGCAGCTTACCACGGGAGACCCAGTACTTC

size: many
V: TRBV4-1
D: TRBD2
J: TRBJ2-3
CDR3: CASSQAGLAGGADTQYF
DNA: TGCGCCAGCAGCCAAGCGGGACTAGCGGGAGGAGCAGATACGCAGTATTTT

size: -
V: TRBV7-9
D: TRBD1
J: TRBJ1-1
CDR3: CASSYNPTGIRTEAFF
DNA: TGTGCCAGCAGCTACAACCCGACAGGGATTCGCACTGAAGCTTTCTTT

size: -
V: TRBV19
D: TRBD1
J: TRBJ2-7
CDR3: CASTKDSGTGAYEQYF
DNA: TGTGCCAGTACCAAGGATTCCGGGACAGGGGCGTACGAGCAGTACTTC

size: -
V: TRBV6-4
D: -
J: TRBJ1-2
CDR3: CASSDRPGEGYTF
DNA: TGTGCCAGCAGTGACCGTCCCGGGGAGGGCTACACCTTC

size: -
V: TRBV6-1
D: -
J: TRBJ1-6
CDR3: CASSEALDNSPLHF
DNA: TGTGCCAGCAGTGAAGCTTTAGATAATTCACCCCTCCACTTT

size: -
V: TRBV29-1
D: -
J: TRBJ1-1
CDR3: CSVDTGSWAFF
DNA: TGCAGCGTTGACACAGGGAGTTGGGCTTTCTTT

size: few
V: TRBV6-6
D: -
J: TRBJ2-2
CDR3: CASSYSEGAGELFF
DNA: TGTGCCAGCAGTTACTCTGAGGGGGCCGGGGAGCTGTTTTTT

size: few
V: TRBV7-2
D: -
J: TRBJ1-6
CDR3: CASSLGTGNNSPLHF
DNA: TGTGCCAGCAGCTTAGGGACTGGCAATAATTCACCCCTCCACTTT

size: -
V: TRBV2
D: -
J: TRBJ2-7
CDR3: CASSENGGGKQYF
DNA: TGTGCCAGCAGTGAAAATGGAGGGGGCAAGCAGTACTTC

size: -
V: TRBV9
D: -
J: TRBJ2-1
CDR3: CASSVEGTSYNEQFF
DNA: TGTGCCAGCAGCGTAGAGGGGACATCCTACAATGAGCAGTTCTTC

size: -
V: TRBV12-3/TRBV12-4
D: TRBD2
J: TRBJ2-1
CDR3: CASSFLAGGEQFF
DNA: TGTGCCAGCAGTTTCCTAGCGGGGGGTGAGCAGTTCTTC

size: -
V: TRBV7-2
D: TRBD1
J: TRBJ2-3
CDR3: CASSPGQATDTQYF
DNA: TGTGCCAGCAGCCCGGGACAGGCTACAGATACGCAGTATTTT

size: -
V: TRBV3-1/TRBV3-2
D: -
J: TRBJ1-1
CDR3: CASRPRGYTEAFF
DNA: TGTGCCAGCAGGCCAAGAGGGTACACTGAAGCTTTCTTT

size: -
V: TRBV5-1
D: -
J: TRBJ1-4
CDR3: CASSGESGGEKLFF
DNA: TGCGCCAGCAGCGGAGAGTCAGGCGGGGAAAAACTGTTTTTT

size: few
V: TRBV5-4
D: TRBD1
J: TRBJ1-6
CDR3: CASSLGGSGGSYNSPLHF
DNA: TGTGCCAGCAGCCTGGGGGGGTCAGGGGGCTCCTATAATTCACCCCTCCACTTT

size: -
V: TRBV18
D: -
J: TRBJ2-1
CDR3: CASSPIGDILYNEQFF
DNA: TGTGCCAGCTCACCAATCGGAGATATTCTCTACAATGAGCAGTTCTTC

size: -
V: TRBV4-1
D: TRBD1
J: TRBJ1-2
CDR3: CASSQPGQGNYGYTF
DNA: TGCGCCAGCAGCCAACCGGGACAGGGGAACTATGGCTACACCTTC

size: -
V: TRBV28
D: TRBD2
J: TRBJ2-5
CDR3: CASSWRAGGRETQYF
DNA: TGTGCCAGCAGTTGGCGAGCGGGAGGGCGAGAGACCCAGTACTTC

size: -
V: TRBV19
D: TRBD1
J: TRBJ1-5
CDR3: CASSILQGSGQPQHF
DNA: TGTGCCAGTAGTATATTACAGGGGTCGGGTCAGCCCCAGCATTTT

size: once
V: TRBV7-2
D: TRBD2
J: TRBJ2-7
CDR3: CASTLTSGRYWGEQYF
DNA: TGTGCCAGCACGCTGACTAGCGGGAGGTATTGGGGGGAGCAGTACTTC

size: -
V: TRBV7-8
D: -
J: TRBJ1-5
CDR3: CASSFLLQPQHF
DNA: TGTGCCAGCAGCTTCTTACTCCAGCCCCAGCATTTT

size: once
V: TRBV28
D: TRBD1
J: TRBJ2-1
CDR3: CASSQTGTEPYNEQFF
DNA: TGTGCCAGCAGTCAAACCGGGACAGAACCCTACAATGAGCAGTTCTTC

size: -
V: TRBV18
D: -
J: TRBJ1-3
CDR3: CASSPGRRSGNTIYF
DNA: TGTGCCAGCTCACCAGGCCGGCGGTCTGGAAACACCATATATTTT

size: -
V: TRBV6-1
D: -
J: TRBJ1-1
CDR3: CASSEREVTEAFF
DNA: TGTGCCAGCAGTGAGAGGGAGGTGACTGAAGCTTTCTTT

size: -
V: TRBV27
D: -
J: TRBJ1-5
CDR3: CASSFKGVGQPQHF
DNA: TGTGCCAGCAGTTTTAAAGGGGTCGGTCAGCCCCAGCATTTT